Here is one TCR beta chain with its context. Its antigen is not identified. The source of the sample is a study of T cell responses to AZD1222 COVID-19 vaccine. Whole-study findings and limits: Vaccine-associated CD4 TCRs ranged over spike, dominating at 160-218 and 743-854.

TCRdb keeps only in-frame clones here, not all; method: immunoSEQ multiplex PCR. The sample has 120,000 or so clones, roughly 88% seen once. V was trimmed by 4 bases and J by 1 base, leaving 18 bases between them. The CDR3 has 16 amino acids. Per the germline V gene, CDR1 is SGHKS and CDR2 is YYEKEE (reference sequence). The chain links TRBV5-5 to TRBJ2-7, with D perhaps TRBD2 (5 bases). The clonotype was recovered from an adult in good health. The starting material was peripheral blood, obtained on day 0 of AZD1222 vaccination. The CDR3 coding sequence is TGTGCCAGCAGCCTAGCTTTCGTGCCTATTTCCTACGAGCAGTACTTC. It is translated as CASSLAFVPISYEQYF.